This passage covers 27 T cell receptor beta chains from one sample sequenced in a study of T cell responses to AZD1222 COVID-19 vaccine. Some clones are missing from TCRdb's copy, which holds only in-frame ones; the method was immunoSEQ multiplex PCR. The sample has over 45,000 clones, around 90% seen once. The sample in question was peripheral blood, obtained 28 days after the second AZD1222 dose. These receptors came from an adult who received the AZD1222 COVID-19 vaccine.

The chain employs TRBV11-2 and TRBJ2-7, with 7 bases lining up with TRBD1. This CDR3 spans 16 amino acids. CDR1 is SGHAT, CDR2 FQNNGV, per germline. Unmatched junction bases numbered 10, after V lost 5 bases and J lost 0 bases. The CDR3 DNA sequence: TGTGCCAGCAGCCCGGGCCCGACAGGGAGCTCCTACGAGCAGTACTTC. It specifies CASSPGPTGSSYEQYF. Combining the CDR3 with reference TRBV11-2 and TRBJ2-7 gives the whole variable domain EAGVAQSPRYKIIEKRQSVAFWCNPISGHATLYWYQQILGQGPKLLIQFQNNGVVDDSQLPKDRFSAERLKGVDSTLKIQPAKLEDSAVYLCASSPGPTGSSYEQYFGPGTRLTVT.

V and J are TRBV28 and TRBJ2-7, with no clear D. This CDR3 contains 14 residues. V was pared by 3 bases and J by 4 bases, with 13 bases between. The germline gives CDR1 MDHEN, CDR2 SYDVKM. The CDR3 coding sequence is TGTGCCAGCAGTTTGGGTGGGGTTGTTTACGAGCAGTACTTC. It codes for CASSLGGVVYEQYF.

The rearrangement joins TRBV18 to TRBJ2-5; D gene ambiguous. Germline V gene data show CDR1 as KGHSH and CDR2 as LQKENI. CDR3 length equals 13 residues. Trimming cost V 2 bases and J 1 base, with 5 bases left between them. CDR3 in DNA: TGTGCCAGCTCACCAGGTCTCCAAGAGACCCAGTACTTC. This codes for CASSPGLQETQYF.

The CDR3 loop reads CASTSTGGQPQHF. The CDR3 region has the DNA TGTGCCAGCACCTCGACCGGGGGTCAGCCCCAGCATTTT. The chain is built from TRBV2 and TRBJ1-5; D might be TRBD1 (5 bases). The CDR3 consists of 13 residues. Germline V gene sequence: CDR1 SNHLY, CDR2 FYNNEI. Trimming shortened V by 7 bases and J by 6 bases, and 13 bases separated the two germline ends.

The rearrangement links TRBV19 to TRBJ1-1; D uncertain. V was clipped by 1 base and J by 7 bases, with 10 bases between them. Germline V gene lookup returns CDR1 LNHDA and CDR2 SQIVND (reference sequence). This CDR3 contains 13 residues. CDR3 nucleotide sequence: TGTGCCAGTAGTATAGCCCCGGCCCTTGAAGCTTTCTTT. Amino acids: CASSIAPALEAFF.

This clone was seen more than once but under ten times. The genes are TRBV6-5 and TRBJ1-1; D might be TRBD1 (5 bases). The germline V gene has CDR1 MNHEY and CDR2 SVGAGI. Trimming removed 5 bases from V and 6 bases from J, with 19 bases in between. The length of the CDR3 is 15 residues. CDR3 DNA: TGTGCCAGCAGTACGGGACGGACGGAGGTGGCTGAAGCTTTCTTT. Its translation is CASSTGRTEVAEAFF.

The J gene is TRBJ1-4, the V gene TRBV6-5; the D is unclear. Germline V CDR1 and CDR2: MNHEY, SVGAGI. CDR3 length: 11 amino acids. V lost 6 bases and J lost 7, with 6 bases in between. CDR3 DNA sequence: TGTGCCAGCAGGTCGGGTGAAAAACTGTTTTTT. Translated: CASRSGEKLFF.

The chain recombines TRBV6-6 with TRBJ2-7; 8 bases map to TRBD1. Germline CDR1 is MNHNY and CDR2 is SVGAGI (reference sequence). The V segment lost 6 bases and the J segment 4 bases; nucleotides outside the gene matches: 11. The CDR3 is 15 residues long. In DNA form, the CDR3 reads TGTGCCAGCAGCCCAGGACAGGGCACGATATACGAGCAGTACTTC. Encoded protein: CASSPGQGTIYEQYF.

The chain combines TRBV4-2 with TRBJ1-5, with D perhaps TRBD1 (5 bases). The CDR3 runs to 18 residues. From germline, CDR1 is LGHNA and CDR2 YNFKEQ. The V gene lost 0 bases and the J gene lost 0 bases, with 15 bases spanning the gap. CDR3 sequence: CASSQDIEGIHSNQPQHF. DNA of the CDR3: TGTGCCAGCAGCCAAGATATTGAGGGGATCCATAGCAATCAGCCCCAGCATTTT.

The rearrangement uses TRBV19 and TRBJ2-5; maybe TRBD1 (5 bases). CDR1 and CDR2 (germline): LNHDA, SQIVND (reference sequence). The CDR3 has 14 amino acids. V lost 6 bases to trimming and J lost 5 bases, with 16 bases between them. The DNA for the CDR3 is TGTGCCAGTAGCAAACAGGCCCTGGGGGAGACCCAGTACTTC. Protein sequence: CASSKQALGETQYF. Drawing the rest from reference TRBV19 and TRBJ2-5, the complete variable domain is DGGITQSPKYLFRKEGQNVTLSCEQNLNHDAMYWYRQDPGQGLRLIYYSQIVNDFQKGDIAEGYSVSREKKESFPLTVTSAQKNPTAFYLCASSKQALGETQYFGPGTRLLVL.

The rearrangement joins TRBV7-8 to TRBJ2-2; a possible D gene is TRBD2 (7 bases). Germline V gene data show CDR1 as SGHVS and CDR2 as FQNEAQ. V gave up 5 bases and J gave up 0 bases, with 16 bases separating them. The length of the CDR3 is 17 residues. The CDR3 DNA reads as TGTGCCAGCAGCCCGGGGGGCGGGCTGACGAACACCGGGGAGCTGTTTTTT. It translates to CASSPGGGLTNTGELFF.

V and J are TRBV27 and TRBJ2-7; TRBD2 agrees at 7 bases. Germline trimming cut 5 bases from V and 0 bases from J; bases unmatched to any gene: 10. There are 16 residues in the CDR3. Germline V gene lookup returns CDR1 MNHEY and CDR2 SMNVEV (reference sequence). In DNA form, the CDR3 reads TGTGCCAGCAGTCCTTTCGCGGGAGAGATCTCCTACGAGCAGTACTTC. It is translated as CASSPFAGEISYEQYF.

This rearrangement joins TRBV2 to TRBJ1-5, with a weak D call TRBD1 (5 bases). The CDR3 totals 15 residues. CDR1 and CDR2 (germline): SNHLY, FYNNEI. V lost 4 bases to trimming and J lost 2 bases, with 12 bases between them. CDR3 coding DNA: TGTGCCAGCAGTGGAGGGACGGAGGGCAATCAGCCCCAGCATTTT. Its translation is CASSGGTEGNQPQHF.

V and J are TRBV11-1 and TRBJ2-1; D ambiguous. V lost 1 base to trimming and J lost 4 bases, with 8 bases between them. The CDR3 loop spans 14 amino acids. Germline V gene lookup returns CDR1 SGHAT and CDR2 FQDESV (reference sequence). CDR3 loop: CASSLVRSYNEQFF. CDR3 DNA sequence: TGTGCCAGCAGCTTAGTGCGGAGTTACAATGAGCAGTTCTTC.

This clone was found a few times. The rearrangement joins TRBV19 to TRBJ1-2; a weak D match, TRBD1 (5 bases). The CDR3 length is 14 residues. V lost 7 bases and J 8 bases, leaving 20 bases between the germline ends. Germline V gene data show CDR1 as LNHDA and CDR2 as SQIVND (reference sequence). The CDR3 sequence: CASTGFRGFWGYTF. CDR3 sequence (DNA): TGTGCCAGTACGGGATTTCGGGGGTTCTGGGGCTACACCTTC.

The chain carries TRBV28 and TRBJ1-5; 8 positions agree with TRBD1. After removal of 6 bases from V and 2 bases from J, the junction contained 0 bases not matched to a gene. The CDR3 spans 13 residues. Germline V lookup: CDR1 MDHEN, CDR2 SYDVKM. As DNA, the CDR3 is TGTGCCAGCAGGGGACAGGGCAATCAGCCCCAGCATTTT. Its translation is CASRGQGNQPQHF.

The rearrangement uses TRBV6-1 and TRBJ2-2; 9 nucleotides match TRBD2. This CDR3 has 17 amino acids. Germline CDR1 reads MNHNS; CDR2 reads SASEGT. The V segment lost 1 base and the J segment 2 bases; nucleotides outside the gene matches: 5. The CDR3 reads CASSEVGLALNTGELFF. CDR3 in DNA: TGTGCCAGCAGTGAAGTGGGACTAGCCCTTAACACCGGGGAGCTGTTTTTT.

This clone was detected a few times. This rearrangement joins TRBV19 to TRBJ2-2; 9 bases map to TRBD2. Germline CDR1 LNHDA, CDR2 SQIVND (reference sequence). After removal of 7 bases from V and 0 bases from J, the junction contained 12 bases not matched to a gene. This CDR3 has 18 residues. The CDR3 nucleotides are TGTGCCAGTAAGGGGGGTAGGACTAGCGCACCGAACACCGGGGAGCTGTTTTTT. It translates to CASKGGRTSAPNTGELFF.

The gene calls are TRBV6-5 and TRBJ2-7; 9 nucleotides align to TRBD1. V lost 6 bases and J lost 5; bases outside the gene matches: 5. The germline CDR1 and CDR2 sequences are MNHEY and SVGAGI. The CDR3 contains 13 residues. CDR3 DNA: TGTGCCAGCAGCCGGGACAGGGACGACGAGCAGTACTTC. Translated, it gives CASSRDRDDEQYF.

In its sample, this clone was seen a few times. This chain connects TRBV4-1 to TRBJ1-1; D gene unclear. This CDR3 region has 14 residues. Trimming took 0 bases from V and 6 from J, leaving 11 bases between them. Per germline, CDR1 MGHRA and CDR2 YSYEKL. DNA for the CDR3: TGCGCCAGCAGCCAAGAGATGGACCGGGCTGAAGCTTTCTTT. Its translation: CASSQEMDRAEAFF.

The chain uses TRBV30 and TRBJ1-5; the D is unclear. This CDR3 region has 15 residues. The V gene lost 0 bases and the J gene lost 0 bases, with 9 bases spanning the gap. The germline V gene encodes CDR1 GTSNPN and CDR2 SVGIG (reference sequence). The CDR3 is CAWSVQSNSNQPQHF. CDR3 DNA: TGTGCCTGGAGTGTACAGTCAAATAGCAATCAGCCCCAGCATTTT.

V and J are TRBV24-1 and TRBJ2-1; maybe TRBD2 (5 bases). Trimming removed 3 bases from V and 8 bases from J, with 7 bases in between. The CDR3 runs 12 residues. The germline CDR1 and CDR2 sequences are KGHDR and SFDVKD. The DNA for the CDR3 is TGTGCCACCAGTGATCCCGGGGATGAGCAGTTCTTC. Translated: CATSDPGDEQFF.

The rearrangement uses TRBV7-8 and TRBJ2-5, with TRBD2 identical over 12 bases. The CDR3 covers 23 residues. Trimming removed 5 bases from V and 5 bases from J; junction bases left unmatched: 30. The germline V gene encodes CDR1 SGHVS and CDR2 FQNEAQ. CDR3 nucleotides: TGTGCCAGCAGCCCGTCCCCTAATTATTGGAGCGCACCGACTAGCGGGAGCCAGGAGACCCAGTACTTC. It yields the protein CASSPSPNYWSAPTSGSQETQYF.

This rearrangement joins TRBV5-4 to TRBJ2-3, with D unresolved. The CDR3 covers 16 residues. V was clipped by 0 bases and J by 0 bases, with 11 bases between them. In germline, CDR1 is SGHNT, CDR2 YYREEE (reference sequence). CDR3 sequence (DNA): TGTGCCAGCAGCTTGGGGTGGCCGTCTAGCACAGATACGCAGTATTTT. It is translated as CASSLGWPSSTDTQYF.

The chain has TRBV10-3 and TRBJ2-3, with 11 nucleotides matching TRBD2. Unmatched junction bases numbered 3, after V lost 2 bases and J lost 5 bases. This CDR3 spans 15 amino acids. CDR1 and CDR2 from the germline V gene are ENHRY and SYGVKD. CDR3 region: CAISEIAGGEDTQYF. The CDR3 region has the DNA TGTGCCATCAGTGAGATAGCGGGAGGGGAAGATACGCAGTATTTT.

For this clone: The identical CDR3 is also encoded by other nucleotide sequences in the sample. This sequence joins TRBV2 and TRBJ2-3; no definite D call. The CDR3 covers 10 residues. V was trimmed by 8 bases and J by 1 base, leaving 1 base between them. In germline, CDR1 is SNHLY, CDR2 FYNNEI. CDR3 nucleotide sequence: TGTGCCAGCCGCACAGATACGCAGTATTTT. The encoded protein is CASRTDTQYF.

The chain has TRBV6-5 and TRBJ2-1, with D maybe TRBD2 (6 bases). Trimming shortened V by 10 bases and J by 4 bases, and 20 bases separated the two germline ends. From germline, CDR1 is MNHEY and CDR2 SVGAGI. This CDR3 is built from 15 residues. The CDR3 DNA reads TGTGCCATCGATGTCCTAGCGTGTCTATACAATGAGCAGTTCTTC. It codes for CAIDVLACLYNEQFF.